This T cell receptor beta chain was found in a study of cytomegalovirus exposure and HLA in healthy donors. Study-wide findings and caveats: In an earlier analysis, in roughly 600 donors, most V segments appeared productive either ~87% or ~30% of the time.

The V gene lost 6 bases and the J gene lost 5 bases, with 16 bases spanning the gap. Germline-derived CDR1 and CDR2 are MNHNY and SVGAGI (reference sequence). CDR3 length: 14 amino acids. To note about this clone: Its antigen is currently unknown.

Amplification used 60 Vbeta primers and 13 Jbeta primers. TCRdb's copy holds only in-frame clones and misses some; the assay was immunoSEQ multiplex PCR. Seen here are some 150,000 clones, approximately 80% observed once, and the top ten hold roughly 1.4%. This receptor was identified in a young man in good health and CMV-seropositive. Sequenced: PBMCs. The chain joins TRBV6-6 to TRBJ1-2; possible D gene TRBD1, 6 bases. This CDR3 is CASRAEWTVYGYTF. In nucleotides, the CDR3 is TGTGCCAGCAGGGCCGAGTGGACAGTTTATGGCTACACCTTC.